A selection of T cell receptor beta chains follows, all from one sample in a study of T cells in Graves' hyperthyroidism and ophthalmopathy. TCRdb reprocessed the multiplex PCR reads via MiXCR and lists one record per CDR3 protein. The sample includes hundreds of thousands of distinct CDR3 sequences, about 19% of them seen just once. The sequenced sample consisted of blood. All receptors come from a woman between 45 and 65 years old with Graves' hyperthyroidism that later progressed to Graves' ophthalmopathy. Each CDR3 is given with its conserved first and last residue. Each record gives: V gene, J gene, clone size, D gene, CDR3 DNA, CDR3 protein. The D gene is left open where the match is weak. A clone size is listed for some rows: how often the clone was seen (once, few, many), or a class if it is expanded.

v_gene: TRBV20-1; j_gene: TRBJ2-3; abundance: -; d_gene: -; CDR3nt: TGCAGTGCTAGCAGGGCCCCAGATACGCAGTATTTT; CDR3aa: CSASRAPDTQYF
v_gene: TRBV6-1; j_gene: TRBJ1-4; abundance: -; d_gene: TRBD1; CDR3nt: TGTGCCACGACGACAGGGTTTAATGAAAAACTGTTTTTT; CDR3aa: CATTTGFNEKLFF
v_gene: TRBV7-3; j_gene: TRBJ2-3; abundance: -; d_gene: -; CDR3nt: TGTGCCAGCAGCTTAGGGGCAGGGGGGGGGGGCACAGATACGCAGTATTTT; CDR3aa: CASSLGAGGGGTDTQYF
v_gene: TRBV10-3; j_gene: TRBJ1-3; abundance: -; d_gene: TRBD1; CDR3nt: TGTGCCATCAGTGAGTCGAGTCGGACAGGGGAACGGGGAAACACCATATATTTT; CDR3aa: CAISESSRTGERGNTIYF
v_gene: TRBV19; j_gene: TRBJ1-2; abundance: -; d_gene: -; CDR3nt: TGTGCCAGTAGTATTACTCCAGGCGGGAGCTATGGCTACACCTTC; CDR3aa: CASSITPGGSYGYTF
v_gene: TRBV5-8; j_gene: TRBJ1-1; abundance: few; d_gene: TRBD1; CDR3nt: TGTGCCAGCACCCTAGATGACAGGGGTAACCTATTGAACACTGAAGCTTTCTTT; CDR3aa: CASTLDDRGNLLNTEAFF
v_gene: TRBV13; j_gene: TRBJ2-5; abundance: many; d_gene: -; CDR3nt: TGTGCCAGCAGCCAGGGACTTCCTCAAGAGACCCAGTACTTC; CDR3aa: CASSQGLPQETQYF
v_gene: TRBV12-3/TRBV12-4; j_gene: TRBJ1-1; abundance: many; d_gene: -; CDR3nt: TGTGCCAGCAGTGTAAACAGGCGGGGCGACACTGAAGCTTTCTTT; CDR3aa: CASSVNRRGDTEAFF
v_gene: TRBV7-8; j_gene: TRBJ2-7; abundance: few; d_gene: -; CDR3nt: TGTGCCAGCGGCGCGGGACAGCAGTACGAGCAGTACTTC; CDR3aa: CASGAGQQYEQYF
v_gene: TRBV11-2; j_gene: TRBJ2-7; abundance: -; d_gene: TRBD1; CDR3nt: TGTGCCAGCAGCTGGGACAGTCCCTACGAGCAGTACTTC; CDR3aa: CASSWDSPYEQYF
v_gene: TRBV3-1; j_gene: TRBJ1-3; abundance: few; d_gene: -; CDR3nt: TGTGCCAGCAGCCAGGGCTCGGACATTGGAAACACCATATATTTT; CDR3aa: CASSQGSDIGNTIYF
v_gene: TRBV19; j_gene: TRBJ2-5; abundance: few; d_gene: -; CDR3nt: TGTGCCAGTAGTAAACTCGGGACGCAAGAGACCCAGTACTTC; CDR3aa: CASSKLGTQETQYF
v_gene: TRBV29-1; j_gene: TRBJ1-5; abundance: -; d_gene: -; CDR3nt: TGCAGCGTTGGAGGGGTCGATCAGCCCCAGCATTTT; CDR3aa: CSVGGVDQPQHF
v_gene: TRBV11-2; j_gene: TRBJ2-5; abundance: many; d_gene: TRBD2; CDR3nt: TGTGCCAGCAGCTTAGACGTCCCGCGGGGGGTGAAAGAGACCCAGTACTTC; CDR3aa: CASSLDVPRGVKETQYF
v_gene: TRBV6-1; j_gene: TRBJ2-2; abundance: -; d_gene: -; CDR3nt: TGTGCCAGCGGCCGGGACACCCTCGGCGGGGAGCTGTTTTTT; CDR3aa: CASGRDTLGGELFF
v_gene: TRBV7-9; j_gene: TRBJ2-3; abundance: many; d_gene: TRBD1; CDR3nt: TGTGCCAGTCAAACCAGGGACAGGGGACTCTCAAGCACAGATACGCAGTATTTT; CDR3aa: CASQTRDRGLSSTDTQYF
v_gene: TRBV6-2/TRBV6-3; j_gene: TRBJ1-1; abundance: few; d_gene: -; CDR3nt: TGTGCCAGCAATTTGGGGGGGGGGGGCACTGAAGCTTTCTTT; CDR3aa: CASNLGGGGTEAFF
v_gene: TRBV5-1; j_gene: TRBJ2-3; abundance: -; d_gene: TRBD1; CDR3nt: TGCGCCAGCAGCTACCCGGGACAGGGGGAAGGAGATACGCAGTATTTT; CDR3aa: CASSYPGQGEGDTQYF
v_gene: TRBV2; j_gene: TRBJ1-1; abundance: many; d_gene: -; CDR3nt: TGTGCCACCCGATCCGGGCCCCTAAGGAACACTGAAGCTTTCTTT; CDR3aa: CATRSGPLRNTEAFF
v_gene: TRBV29-1; j_gene: TRBJ1-2; abundance: -; d_gene: -; CDR3nt: TGCAGCGTTGAAGATGTCAGGGAAGATGGCTACACCTTC; CDR3aa: CSVEDVREDGYTF